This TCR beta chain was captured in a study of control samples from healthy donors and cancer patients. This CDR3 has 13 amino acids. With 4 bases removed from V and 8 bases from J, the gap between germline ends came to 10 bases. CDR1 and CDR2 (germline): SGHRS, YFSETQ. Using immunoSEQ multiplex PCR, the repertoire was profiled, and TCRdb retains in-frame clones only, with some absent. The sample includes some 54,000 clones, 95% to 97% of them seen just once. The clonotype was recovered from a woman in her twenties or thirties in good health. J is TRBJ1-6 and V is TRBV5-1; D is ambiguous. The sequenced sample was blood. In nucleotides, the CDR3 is TGCGCCAGCAGCCAGGATCGGTATTCACCCCTCCACTTT. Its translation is CASSQDRYSPLHF.